This T cell receptor (beta chain) comes out of a study of T cell responses to AZD1222 COVID-19 vaccine. About the study: Pooled in the analysis were second doses at about 4 or about 12 weeks.

Findings and limits, study-wide: Sampling captured repertoires only after the peak T cell response.

Concerning this clone itself: What it binds is not known.

Assay: immunoSEQ multiplex PCR; the TCRdb copy retains only in-frame clones and omits some. This table holds about 50,000 clones, 70% to 90% found once. Germline V gives CDR1 MNHNY, CDR2 SVGAGI (reference sequence). The CDR3 runs to 16 residues. Trimming removed 0 bases from V and 5 bases from J, with 16 bases in between. The source was peripheral blood, collected on day 0 of AZD1222 vaccination. This clonotype was obtained from an adult in good health. The chain combines TRBV6-6 with TRBJ1-1; possible D gene TRBD1, 6 bases. This CDR3 reads CASSYSNRVRLTEAFF. For the CDR3, the DNA is TGTGCCAGCAGTTACTCCAACAGGGTACGGTTGACTGAAGCTTTCTTT.